This TCR beta chain was captured in a study of CD8+CD57+ T cells in acquired aplastic anemia. Findings and limits, study-wide: A significant difference in CD8+ Simpson's diversity between patients and controls was not found.

Patients selected for sequencing had displayed CD8+CD57+ cell expansion by flow cytometry. CDR1 and CDR2 (germline): SQVTM, ANQGSEA. The CDR3 has 12 residues. The germline V and J ends were trimmed by 0 bases and 5 bases, with 7 bases remaining between them. TCR beta VDJ combinations and CDR3 sequences were profiled from genomic DNA. TCRdb re-analysed the reads in MiXCR, keeping a single row per CDR3 protein. The table has around 290,000 distinct CDR3 sequences, around three fifths seen once. Only a few counts were recorded for this clonotype. Its antigen is unidentified. This TCR derives from a human donor with aplastic anemia. The sample consisted of sorted CD4+, CD8+, or CD8+CD57+ T cells (not recorded which) from PBMCs. The chain is built from TRBV29-1 and TRBJ1-2; unclear D gene. CDR3 sequence reads: CSVEDRGYGYTF. The CDR3 DNA reads TGCAGCGTTGAAGATCGGGGATATGGCTACACCTTC.